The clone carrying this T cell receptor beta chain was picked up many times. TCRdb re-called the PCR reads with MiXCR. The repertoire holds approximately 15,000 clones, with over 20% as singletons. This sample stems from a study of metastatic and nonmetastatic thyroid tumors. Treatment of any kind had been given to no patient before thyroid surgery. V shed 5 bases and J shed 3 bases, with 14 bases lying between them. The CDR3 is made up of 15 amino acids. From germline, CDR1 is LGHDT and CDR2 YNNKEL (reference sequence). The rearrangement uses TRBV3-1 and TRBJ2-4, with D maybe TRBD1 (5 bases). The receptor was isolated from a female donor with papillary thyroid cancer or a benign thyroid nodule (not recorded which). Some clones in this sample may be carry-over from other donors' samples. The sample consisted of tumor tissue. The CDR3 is CASSGTDSDKNIQYF. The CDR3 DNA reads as TGTGCCAGCAGCGGTACCGACAGCGACAAAAACATTCAGTACTTC.